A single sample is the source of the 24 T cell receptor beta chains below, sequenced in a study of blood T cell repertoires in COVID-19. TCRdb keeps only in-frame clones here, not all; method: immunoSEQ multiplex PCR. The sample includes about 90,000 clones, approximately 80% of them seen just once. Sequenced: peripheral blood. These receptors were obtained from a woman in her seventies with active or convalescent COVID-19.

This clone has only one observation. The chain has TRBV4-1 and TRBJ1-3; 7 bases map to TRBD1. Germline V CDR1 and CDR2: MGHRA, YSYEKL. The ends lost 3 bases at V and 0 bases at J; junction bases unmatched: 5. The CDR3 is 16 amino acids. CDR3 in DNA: TGCGCCAGCAGCCATCCGGGACAGAGCTCTGGAAACACCATATATTTT. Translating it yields CASSHPGQSSGNTIYF.

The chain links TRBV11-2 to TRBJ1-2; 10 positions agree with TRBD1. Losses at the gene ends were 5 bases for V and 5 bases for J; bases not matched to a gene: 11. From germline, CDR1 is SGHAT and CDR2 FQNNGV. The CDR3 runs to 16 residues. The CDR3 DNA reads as TGTGCCAGCAGCATCCCCGGGACAGGGGTATGGTATGGCTACACCTTC. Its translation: CASSIPGTGVWYGYTF.

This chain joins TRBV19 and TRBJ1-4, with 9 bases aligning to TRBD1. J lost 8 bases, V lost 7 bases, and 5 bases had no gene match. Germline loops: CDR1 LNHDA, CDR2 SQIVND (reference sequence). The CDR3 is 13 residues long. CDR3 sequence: CASTDRGREKLFF. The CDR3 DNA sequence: TGTGCCAGTACGGACAGGGGAAGGGAAAAACTGTTTTTT.

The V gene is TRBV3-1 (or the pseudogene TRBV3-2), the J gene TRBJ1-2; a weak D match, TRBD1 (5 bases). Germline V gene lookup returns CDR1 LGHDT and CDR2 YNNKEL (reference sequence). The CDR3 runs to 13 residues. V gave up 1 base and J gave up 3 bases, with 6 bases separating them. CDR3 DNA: TGTGCCAGCAGCCAAGCAGGGTACTATGGCTACACCTTC. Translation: CASSQAGYYGYTF.

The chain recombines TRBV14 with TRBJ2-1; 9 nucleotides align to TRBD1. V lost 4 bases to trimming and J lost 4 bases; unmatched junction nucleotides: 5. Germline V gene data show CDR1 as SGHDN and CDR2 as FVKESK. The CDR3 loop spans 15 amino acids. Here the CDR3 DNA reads TGTGCCAGCAGCCGAGGACAGGGGCCGTACAATGAGCAGTTCTTC. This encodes CASSRGQGPYNEQFF. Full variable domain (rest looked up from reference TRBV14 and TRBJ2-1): EAGVTQFPSHSVIEKGQTVTLRCDPISGHDNLYWYRRVMGKEIKFLLHFVKESKQDESGMPNNRFLAERTGGTYSTLKVQPAELEDSGVYFCASSRGQGPYNEQFFGPGTRLTVL.

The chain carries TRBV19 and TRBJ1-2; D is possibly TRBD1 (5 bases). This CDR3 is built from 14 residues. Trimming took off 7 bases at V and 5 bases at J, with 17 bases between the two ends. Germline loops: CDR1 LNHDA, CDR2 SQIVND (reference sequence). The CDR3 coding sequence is TGTGCCAGTAAAACTGGGGCAGAACGTTATGGCTACACCTTC. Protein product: CASKTGAERYGYTF.

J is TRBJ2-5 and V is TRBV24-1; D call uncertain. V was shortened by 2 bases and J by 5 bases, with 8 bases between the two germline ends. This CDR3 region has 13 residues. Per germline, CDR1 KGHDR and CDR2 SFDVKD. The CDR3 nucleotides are TGTGCCACCAGTGATTCAGGCAGTGAGACCCAGTACTTC. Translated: CATSDSGSETQYF.

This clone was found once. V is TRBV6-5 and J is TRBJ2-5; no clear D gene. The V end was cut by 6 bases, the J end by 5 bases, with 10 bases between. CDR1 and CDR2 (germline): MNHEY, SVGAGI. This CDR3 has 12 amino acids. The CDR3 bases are TGTGCCAGCAGAAGCCCCCGTGAGACCCAGTACTTC. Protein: CASRSPRETQYF.

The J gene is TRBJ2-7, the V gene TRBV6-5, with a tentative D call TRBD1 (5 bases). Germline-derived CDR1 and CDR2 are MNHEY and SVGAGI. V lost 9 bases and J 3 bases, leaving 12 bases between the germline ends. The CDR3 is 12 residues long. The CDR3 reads CASYKTVYEQYF. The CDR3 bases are TGTGCCAGTTATAAGACAGTCTACGAGCAGTACTTC.

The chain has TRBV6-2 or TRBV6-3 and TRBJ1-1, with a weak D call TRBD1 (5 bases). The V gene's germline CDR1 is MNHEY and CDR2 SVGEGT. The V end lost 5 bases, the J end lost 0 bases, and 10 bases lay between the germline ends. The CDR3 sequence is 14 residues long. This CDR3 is CASSLDSLNTEAFF. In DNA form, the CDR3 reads TGTGCCAGCAGTCTCGACAGTTTGAACACTGAAGCTTTCTTT.

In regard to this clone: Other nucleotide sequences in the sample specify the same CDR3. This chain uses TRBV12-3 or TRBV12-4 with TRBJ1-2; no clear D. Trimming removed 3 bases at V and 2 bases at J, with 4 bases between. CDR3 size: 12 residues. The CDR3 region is CASSFVNYGYTF. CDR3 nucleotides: TGTGCCAGCAGTTTTGTAAACTATGGCTACACCTTC.

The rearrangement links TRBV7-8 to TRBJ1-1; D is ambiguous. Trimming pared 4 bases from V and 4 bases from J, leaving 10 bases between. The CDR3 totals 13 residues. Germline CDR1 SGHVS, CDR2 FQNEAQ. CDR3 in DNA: TGTGCCAGCAGCTCCCGGCGGGCCACTGAAGCTTTCTTT. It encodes CASSSRRATEAFF.

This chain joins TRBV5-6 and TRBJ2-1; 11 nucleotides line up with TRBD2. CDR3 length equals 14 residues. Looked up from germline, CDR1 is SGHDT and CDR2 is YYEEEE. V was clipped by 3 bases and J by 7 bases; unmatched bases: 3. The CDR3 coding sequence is TGTGCCAGCAGCTCTAGCGGGGGGACAAATGAGCAGTTCTTC. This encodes CASSSSGGTNEQFF. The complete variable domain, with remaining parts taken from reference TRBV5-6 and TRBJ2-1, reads DAGVTQSPTHLIKTRGQQVTLRCSPKSGHDTVSWYQQALGQGPQFIFQYYEEEERQRGNFPDRFSGHQFPNYSSELNVNALLLGDSALYLCASSSSGGTNEQFFGPGTRLTVL.

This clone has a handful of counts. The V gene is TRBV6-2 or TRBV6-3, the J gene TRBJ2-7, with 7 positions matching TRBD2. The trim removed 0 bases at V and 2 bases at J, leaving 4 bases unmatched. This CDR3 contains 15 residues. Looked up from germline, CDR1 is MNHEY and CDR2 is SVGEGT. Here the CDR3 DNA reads TGTGCCAGCAGTTACTCGGGGGGGAAAACCTACGAGCAGTACTTC. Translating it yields CASSYSGGKTYEQYF.

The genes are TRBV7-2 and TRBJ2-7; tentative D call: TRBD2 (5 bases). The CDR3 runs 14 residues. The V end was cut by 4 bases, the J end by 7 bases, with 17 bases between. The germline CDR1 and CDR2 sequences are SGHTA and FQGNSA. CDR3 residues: CASSSRLPPGEQYF. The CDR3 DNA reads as TGTGCCAGCAGCTCCAGACTACCGCCTGGTGAGCAGTACTTC.

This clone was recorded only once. CDR3 bases: TGTGCCAGCAGCGTAGAACTAGCGGGGTTGGGTACGCAGTATTTT. Translated, it gives CASSVELAGLGTQYF. V gene TRBV9 combines with J gene TRBJ2-3, with 10 positions matching TRBD2. CDR3 size: 15 residues. Unmatched junction bases numbered 6, after V lost 0 bases and J lost 8 bases. CDR1 is SGDLS, CDR2 YYNGEE, per germline.

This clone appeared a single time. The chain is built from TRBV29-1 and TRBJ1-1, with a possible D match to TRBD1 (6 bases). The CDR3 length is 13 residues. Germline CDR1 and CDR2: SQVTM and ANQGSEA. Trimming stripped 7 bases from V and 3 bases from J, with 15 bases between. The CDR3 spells CSGTKQGDTEAFF. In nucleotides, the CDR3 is TGCAGCGGAACGAAACAGGGAGACACTGAAGCTTTCTTT.

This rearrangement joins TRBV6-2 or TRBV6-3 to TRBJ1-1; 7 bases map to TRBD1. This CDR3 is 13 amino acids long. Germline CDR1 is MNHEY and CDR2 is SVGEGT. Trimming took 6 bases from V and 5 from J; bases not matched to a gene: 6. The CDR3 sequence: CASRYQGDTEAFF. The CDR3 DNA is TGTGCCAGCAGATACCAGGGGGATACTGAAGCTTTCTTT.

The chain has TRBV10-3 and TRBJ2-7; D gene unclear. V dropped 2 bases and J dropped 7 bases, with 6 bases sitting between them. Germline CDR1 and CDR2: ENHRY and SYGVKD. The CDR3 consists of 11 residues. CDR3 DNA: TGTGCCATCAGTGAGGAGCTAGAGCAGTACTTC. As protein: CAISEELEQYF.

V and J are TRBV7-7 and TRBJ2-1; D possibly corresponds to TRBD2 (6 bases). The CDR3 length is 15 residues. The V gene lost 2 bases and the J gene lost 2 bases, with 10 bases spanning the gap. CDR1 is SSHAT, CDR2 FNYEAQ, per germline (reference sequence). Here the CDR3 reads CASSLSSGAYNEQFF. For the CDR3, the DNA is TGTGCCAGCAGCTTAAGTAGCGGAGCCTACAATGAGCAGTTCTTC. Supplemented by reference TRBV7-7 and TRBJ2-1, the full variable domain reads GAGVSQSPRYKVTKRGQDVTLRCDPISSHATLYWYQQALGQGPEFLTYFNYEAQPDKSGLPSDRFSAERPEGSISTLTIQRTEQRDSAMYRCASSLSSGAYNEQFFGPGTRLTVL.

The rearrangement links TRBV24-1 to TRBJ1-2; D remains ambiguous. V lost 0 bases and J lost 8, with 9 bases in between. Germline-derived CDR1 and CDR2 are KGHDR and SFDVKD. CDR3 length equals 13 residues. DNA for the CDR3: TGTGCCACCAGTGATTTGTTGGGAGGAGGCTACACCTTC. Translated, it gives CATSDLLGGGYTF.

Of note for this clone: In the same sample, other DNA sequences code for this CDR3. CDR3 DNA sequence: TGTGCCAGCAGCTTAGGGGGAGGGGGCAATGAGCAGTTCTTC. Translation: CASSLGGGGNEQFF. J is TRBJ2-1 and V is TRBV7-2; TRBD2 might be the D (7 bases). This CDR3 spans 14 amino acids. CDR1 SGHTA and CDR2 FQGNSA come from the germline V gene. V gave up 1 base and J gave up 6 bases, with 10 bases separating them.

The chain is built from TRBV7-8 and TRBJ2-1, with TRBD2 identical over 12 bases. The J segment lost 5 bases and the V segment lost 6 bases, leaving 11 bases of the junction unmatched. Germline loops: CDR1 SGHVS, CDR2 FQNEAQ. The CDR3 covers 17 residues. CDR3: CASSLLAGTSGHNEQFF. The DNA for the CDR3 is TGTGCCAGCAGTCTTCTTGCCGGGACTAGCGGGCACAATGAGCAGTTCTTC.

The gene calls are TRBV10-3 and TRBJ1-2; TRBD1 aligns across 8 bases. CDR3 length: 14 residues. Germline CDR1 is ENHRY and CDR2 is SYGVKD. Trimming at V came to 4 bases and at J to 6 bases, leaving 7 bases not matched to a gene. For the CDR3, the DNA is TGTGCCATCAGTGGTGGACAGGGTTTGGATGGCTACACCTTC. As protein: CAISGGQGLDGYTF.